This note documents a single T cell receptor beta chain sequence. Its antigen remains unidentified. This record comes from a study of Graves' ophthalmopathy and Graves' hyperthyroidism. Study-level results: Thyroid clonotypes that were expanded above 0.001 frequency mostly also appeared in blood.

V lost 3 bases to trimming and J lost 8 bases; unmatched junction nucleotides: 12. CDR1 and CDR2 (germline): LNHDA, SQIVND (reference sequence). The CDR3 is 16 residues long. RNA transcripts were the template, and TCR beta CDR3 regions were amplified from them. First-round RT-PCR with HTBI primers preceded a second-round multiplex PCR. One entry per CDR3 protein results from TCRdb running MiXCR on the multiplex PCR reads. The sample holds about 240,000 distinct CDR3 sequences; around 45% are singletons and the top ten take around half. The gene calls are TRBV19 and TRBJ1-4; TRBD1 matches 7 bases. The sequence was obtained from an adult man with Graves' ophthalmopathy. Sequences were obtained from peripheral blood. The CDR3 DNA reads TGTGCCAGTAGTATTGGCCCCGATCGGGACAGAGAAAAACTGTTTTTT. This codes for CASSIGPDRDREKLFF.